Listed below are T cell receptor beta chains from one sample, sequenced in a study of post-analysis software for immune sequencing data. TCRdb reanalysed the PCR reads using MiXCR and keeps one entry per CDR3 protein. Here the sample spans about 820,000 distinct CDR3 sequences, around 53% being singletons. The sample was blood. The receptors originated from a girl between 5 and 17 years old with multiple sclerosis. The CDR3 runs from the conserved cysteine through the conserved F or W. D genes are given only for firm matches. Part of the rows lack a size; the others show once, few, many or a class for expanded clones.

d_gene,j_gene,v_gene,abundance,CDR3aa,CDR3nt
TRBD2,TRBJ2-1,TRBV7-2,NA,CASSPRLAGGGLYNEQFF,TGTGCCAGCAGCCCCAGACTAGCGGGGGGAGGGCTATACAATGAGCAGTTCTTC
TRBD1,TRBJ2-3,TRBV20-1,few,CSATPTGRGTDTQYF,TGCAGTGCTACCCCGACAGGGCGCGGGACAGATACGCAGTATTTT
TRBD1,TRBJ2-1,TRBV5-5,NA,CASSPQGQGYNEQFF,TGTGCCAGCAGCCCCCAGGGACAGGGTTACAATGAGCAGTTCTTC
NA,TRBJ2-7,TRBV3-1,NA,CASSPTVDSYEQYF,TGTGCCAGCAGCCCAACTGTAGACTCCTACGAGCAGTACTTC
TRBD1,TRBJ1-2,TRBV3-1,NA,CASSLNPNWRRGRGTYGYTF,TGTGCCAGCAGCCTCAACCCCAATTGGCGTCGTGGCAGGGGGACCTATGGCTACACCTTC
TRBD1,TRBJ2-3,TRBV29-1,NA,CSVGTGGRTDTQYF,TGCAGCGTGGGGACAGGGGGACGCACAGATACGCAGTATTTT
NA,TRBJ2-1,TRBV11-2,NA,CASSLEGVGQFF,TGTGCCAGCAGCTTAGAAGGGGTTGGGCAGTTCTTC
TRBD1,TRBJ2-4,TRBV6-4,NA,CASSQDTGQGAVYF,TGTGCCAGCTCCCAAGATACGGGACAGGGGGCGGTGTACTTC
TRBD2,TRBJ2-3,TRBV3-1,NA,CASSQGSSGGAMDTQYF,TGTGCCAGCAGCCAAGGATCTAGCGGGGGGGCGATGGATACGCAGTATTTT
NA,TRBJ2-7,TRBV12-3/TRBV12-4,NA,CASSHWTTPSGEQYF,TGTGCCAGCAGTCATTGGACTACCCCAAGCGGCGAGCAGTACTTC
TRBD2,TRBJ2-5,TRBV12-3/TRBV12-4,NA,CASSFGSGGGMVETQYF,TGTGCCAGCAGTTTCGGTAGCGGGGGAGGGATGGTCGAGACCCAGTACTTC
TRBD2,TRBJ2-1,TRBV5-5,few,CASSFSLAGVEQFF,TGTGCCAGCAGCTTTAGTCTAGCGGGAGTTGAGCAGTTCTTC
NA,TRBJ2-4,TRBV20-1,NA,CSARDTLSIQYF,TGCAGTGCTAGAGATACGTTATCCATTCAGTACTTC
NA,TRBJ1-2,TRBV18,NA,CARSPQSGGGYGYTF,TGTGCCCGCTCACCACAGTCCGGTGGTGGGTATGGCTACACCTTC
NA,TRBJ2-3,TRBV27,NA,CASSGSYEKSDTQYF,TGTGCCAGCAGTGGAAGTTATGAGAAATCAGATACGCAGTATTTT
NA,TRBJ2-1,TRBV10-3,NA,CAISDSVAEQFF,TGTGCCATCAGTGATTCCGTAGCTGAGCAGTTCTTC
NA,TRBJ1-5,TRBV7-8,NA,CASSLAGTPSNQPQHF,TGTGCCAGCAGCTTAGCCGGGACACCGAGCAATCAGCCCCAGCATTTT
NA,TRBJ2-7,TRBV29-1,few,CSVEDRGNYEQYF,TGCAGCGTTGAAGATCGGGGGAACTACGAGCAGTACTTC
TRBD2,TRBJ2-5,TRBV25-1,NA,CASGTSGRPQETQYF,TGTGCCAGCGGGACTAGCGGGAGGCCACAAGAGACCCAGTACTTC
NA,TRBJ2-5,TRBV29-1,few,CSASGLEETQYF,TGCAGCGCCAGCGGACTGGAGGAGACCCAGTACTTC
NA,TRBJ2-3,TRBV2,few,CASSFLGADTQYF,TGTGCCAGCAGCTTCCTAGGAGCCGATACGCAGTATTTT
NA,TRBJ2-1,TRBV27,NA,CASSFGGIYNEQFF,TGTGCCAGCAGTTTTGGAGGAATCTACAATGAGCAGTTCTTC
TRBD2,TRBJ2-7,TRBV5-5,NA,CASSPGLAGSSYEQDF,TGTGCCAGCAGCCCGGGACTAGCGGGGTCCTCCTACGAGCAGGACTTC
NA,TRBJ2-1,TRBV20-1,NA,CSTALFFGSSYNEQFF,TGCAGCACGGCTCTCTTTTTTGGGAGCTCCTACAATGAGCAGTTCTTC
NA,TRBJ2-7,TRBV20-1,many,CSAREAEYEQYF,TGCAGTGCTAGAGAGGCAGAGTACGAGCAGTACTTC
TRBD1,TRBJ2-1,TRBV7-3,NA,CASSLEPRGQGISNEQFF,TGTGCCAGCAGCTTAGAACCGAGGGGGCAGGGGATTTCCAATGAGCAGTTCTTC
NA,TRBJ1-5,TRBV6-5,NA,CASSYSGRAGVRNQPQHF,TGTGCCAGCAGTTACTCGGGAAGGGCAGGGGTGCGGAATCAGCCCCAGCATTTT
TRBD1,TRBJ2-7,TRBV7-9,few,CASSSRDRDSNYEQYF,TGTGCCAGCAGCTCTAGGGACAGGGACTCTAACTACGAGCAGTACTTC
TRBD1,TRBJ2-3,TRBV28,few,CASSPPGQLLTDTQYF,TGTGCCAGCAGTCCGCCGGGACAGCTCCTCACAGATACGCAGTATTTT
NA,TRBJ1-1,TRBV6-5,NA,CASSYSQGRTEAFF,TGTGCCAGCAGTTACTCCCAGGGTCGGACTGAAGCTTTCTTT
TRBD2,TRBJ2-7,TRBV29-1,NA,CSVRLAGQGYEQYF,TGCAGCGTTCGACTAGCGGGACAGGGCTACGAGCAGTACTTC
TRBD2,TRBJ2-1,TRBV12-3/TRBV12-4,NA,CASSAGVGIEQFF,TGTGCCAGCTCGGCGGGAGTAGGTATTGAGCAGTTCTTC
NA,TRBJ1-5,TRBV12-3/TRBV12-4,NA,CASSLRTPQGNQPQHF,TGTGCCAGCAGTTTAAGAACTCCCCAGGGCAATCAGCCCCAGCATTTT
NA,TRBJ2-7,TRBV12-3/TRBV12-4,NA,CASSPPREKGYEQYF,TGTGCCAGCAGTCCTCCACGAGAAAAAGGCTACGAGCAGTACTTC
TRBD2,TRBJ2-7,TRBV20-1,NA,CSAGGLAEPTYEQYF,TGCAGTGCTGGAGGGCTAGCGGAGCCCACCTACGAGCAGTACTTC
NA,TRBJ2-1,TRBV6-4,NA,CASSDPAKSYNEQFF,TGTGCCAGCAGTGACCCAGCGAAGTCCTACAATGAGCAGTTCTTC
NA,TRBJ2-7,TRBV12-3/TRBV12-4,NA,CASSYGTGGRNEQYF,TGTGCCAGCAGTTACGGCACCGGGGGTCGGAACGAGCAGTACTTC
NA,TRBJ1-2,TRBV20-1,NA,CSARDIKKEGSTYGYTF,TGCAGTGCTAGAGATATTAAGAAGGAGGGTTCGACCTATGGCTACACCTTC
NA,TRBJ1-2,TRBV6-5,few,CASSYGRVESGYTF,TGTGCCAGCAGTTACGGGAGAGTAGAATCTGGCTACACCTTC
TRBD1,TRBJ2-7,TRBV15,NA,CATSRDRGNNEQYF,TGTGCCACCAGCAGGGACAGGGGGAACAACGAGCAGTACTTC
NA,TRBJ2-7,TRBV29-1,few,CSVGLVLSHEQYF,TGCAGCGTTGGACTAGTCTTGAGCCACGAGCAGTACTTC
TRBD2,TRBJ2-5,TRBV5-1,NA,CASSLFGTSPREQYF,TGCGCCAGCAGCTTGTTTGGGACTAGCCCGCGGGAGCAGTACTTC
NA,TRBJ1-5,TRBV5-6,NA,CASSLTDGTYNQPQHF,TGTGCCAGCAGCTTGACCGACGGGACCTACAATCAGCCCCAGCATTTT
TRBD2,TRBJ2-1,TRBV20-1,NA,CSASIKAGAYNEQFF,TGCAGTGCTAGCATTAAAGCGGGGGCCTACAATGAGCAGTTCTTC
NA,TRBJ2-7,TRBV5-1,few,CASKGTAYEQYF,TGCGCCAGCAAGGGGACGGCCTACGAGCAGTACTTC
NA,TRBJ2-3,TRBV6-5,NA,CASSGLPNTDTQYF,TGTGCCAGCAGCGGACTACCGAACACAGATACGCAGTATTTT